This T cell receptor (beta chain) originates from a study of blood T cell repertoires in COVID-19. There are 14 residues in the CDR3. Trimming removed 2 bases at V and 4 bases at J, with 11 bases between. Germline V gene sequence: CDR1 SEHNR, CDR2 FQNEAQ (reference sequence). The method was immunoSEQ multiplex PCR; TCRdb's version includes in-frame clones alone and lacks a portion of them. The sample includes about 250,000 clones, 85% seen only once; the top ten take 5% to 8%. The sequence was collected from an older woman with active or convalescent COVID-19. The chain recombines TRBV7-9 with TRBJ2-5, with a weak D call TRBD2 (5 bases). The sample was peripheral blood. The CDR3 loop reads CASSLPRGRETQYF. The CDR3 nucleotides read TGTGCCAGCAGCTTACCGAGAGGGCGAGAGACCCAGTACTTC.